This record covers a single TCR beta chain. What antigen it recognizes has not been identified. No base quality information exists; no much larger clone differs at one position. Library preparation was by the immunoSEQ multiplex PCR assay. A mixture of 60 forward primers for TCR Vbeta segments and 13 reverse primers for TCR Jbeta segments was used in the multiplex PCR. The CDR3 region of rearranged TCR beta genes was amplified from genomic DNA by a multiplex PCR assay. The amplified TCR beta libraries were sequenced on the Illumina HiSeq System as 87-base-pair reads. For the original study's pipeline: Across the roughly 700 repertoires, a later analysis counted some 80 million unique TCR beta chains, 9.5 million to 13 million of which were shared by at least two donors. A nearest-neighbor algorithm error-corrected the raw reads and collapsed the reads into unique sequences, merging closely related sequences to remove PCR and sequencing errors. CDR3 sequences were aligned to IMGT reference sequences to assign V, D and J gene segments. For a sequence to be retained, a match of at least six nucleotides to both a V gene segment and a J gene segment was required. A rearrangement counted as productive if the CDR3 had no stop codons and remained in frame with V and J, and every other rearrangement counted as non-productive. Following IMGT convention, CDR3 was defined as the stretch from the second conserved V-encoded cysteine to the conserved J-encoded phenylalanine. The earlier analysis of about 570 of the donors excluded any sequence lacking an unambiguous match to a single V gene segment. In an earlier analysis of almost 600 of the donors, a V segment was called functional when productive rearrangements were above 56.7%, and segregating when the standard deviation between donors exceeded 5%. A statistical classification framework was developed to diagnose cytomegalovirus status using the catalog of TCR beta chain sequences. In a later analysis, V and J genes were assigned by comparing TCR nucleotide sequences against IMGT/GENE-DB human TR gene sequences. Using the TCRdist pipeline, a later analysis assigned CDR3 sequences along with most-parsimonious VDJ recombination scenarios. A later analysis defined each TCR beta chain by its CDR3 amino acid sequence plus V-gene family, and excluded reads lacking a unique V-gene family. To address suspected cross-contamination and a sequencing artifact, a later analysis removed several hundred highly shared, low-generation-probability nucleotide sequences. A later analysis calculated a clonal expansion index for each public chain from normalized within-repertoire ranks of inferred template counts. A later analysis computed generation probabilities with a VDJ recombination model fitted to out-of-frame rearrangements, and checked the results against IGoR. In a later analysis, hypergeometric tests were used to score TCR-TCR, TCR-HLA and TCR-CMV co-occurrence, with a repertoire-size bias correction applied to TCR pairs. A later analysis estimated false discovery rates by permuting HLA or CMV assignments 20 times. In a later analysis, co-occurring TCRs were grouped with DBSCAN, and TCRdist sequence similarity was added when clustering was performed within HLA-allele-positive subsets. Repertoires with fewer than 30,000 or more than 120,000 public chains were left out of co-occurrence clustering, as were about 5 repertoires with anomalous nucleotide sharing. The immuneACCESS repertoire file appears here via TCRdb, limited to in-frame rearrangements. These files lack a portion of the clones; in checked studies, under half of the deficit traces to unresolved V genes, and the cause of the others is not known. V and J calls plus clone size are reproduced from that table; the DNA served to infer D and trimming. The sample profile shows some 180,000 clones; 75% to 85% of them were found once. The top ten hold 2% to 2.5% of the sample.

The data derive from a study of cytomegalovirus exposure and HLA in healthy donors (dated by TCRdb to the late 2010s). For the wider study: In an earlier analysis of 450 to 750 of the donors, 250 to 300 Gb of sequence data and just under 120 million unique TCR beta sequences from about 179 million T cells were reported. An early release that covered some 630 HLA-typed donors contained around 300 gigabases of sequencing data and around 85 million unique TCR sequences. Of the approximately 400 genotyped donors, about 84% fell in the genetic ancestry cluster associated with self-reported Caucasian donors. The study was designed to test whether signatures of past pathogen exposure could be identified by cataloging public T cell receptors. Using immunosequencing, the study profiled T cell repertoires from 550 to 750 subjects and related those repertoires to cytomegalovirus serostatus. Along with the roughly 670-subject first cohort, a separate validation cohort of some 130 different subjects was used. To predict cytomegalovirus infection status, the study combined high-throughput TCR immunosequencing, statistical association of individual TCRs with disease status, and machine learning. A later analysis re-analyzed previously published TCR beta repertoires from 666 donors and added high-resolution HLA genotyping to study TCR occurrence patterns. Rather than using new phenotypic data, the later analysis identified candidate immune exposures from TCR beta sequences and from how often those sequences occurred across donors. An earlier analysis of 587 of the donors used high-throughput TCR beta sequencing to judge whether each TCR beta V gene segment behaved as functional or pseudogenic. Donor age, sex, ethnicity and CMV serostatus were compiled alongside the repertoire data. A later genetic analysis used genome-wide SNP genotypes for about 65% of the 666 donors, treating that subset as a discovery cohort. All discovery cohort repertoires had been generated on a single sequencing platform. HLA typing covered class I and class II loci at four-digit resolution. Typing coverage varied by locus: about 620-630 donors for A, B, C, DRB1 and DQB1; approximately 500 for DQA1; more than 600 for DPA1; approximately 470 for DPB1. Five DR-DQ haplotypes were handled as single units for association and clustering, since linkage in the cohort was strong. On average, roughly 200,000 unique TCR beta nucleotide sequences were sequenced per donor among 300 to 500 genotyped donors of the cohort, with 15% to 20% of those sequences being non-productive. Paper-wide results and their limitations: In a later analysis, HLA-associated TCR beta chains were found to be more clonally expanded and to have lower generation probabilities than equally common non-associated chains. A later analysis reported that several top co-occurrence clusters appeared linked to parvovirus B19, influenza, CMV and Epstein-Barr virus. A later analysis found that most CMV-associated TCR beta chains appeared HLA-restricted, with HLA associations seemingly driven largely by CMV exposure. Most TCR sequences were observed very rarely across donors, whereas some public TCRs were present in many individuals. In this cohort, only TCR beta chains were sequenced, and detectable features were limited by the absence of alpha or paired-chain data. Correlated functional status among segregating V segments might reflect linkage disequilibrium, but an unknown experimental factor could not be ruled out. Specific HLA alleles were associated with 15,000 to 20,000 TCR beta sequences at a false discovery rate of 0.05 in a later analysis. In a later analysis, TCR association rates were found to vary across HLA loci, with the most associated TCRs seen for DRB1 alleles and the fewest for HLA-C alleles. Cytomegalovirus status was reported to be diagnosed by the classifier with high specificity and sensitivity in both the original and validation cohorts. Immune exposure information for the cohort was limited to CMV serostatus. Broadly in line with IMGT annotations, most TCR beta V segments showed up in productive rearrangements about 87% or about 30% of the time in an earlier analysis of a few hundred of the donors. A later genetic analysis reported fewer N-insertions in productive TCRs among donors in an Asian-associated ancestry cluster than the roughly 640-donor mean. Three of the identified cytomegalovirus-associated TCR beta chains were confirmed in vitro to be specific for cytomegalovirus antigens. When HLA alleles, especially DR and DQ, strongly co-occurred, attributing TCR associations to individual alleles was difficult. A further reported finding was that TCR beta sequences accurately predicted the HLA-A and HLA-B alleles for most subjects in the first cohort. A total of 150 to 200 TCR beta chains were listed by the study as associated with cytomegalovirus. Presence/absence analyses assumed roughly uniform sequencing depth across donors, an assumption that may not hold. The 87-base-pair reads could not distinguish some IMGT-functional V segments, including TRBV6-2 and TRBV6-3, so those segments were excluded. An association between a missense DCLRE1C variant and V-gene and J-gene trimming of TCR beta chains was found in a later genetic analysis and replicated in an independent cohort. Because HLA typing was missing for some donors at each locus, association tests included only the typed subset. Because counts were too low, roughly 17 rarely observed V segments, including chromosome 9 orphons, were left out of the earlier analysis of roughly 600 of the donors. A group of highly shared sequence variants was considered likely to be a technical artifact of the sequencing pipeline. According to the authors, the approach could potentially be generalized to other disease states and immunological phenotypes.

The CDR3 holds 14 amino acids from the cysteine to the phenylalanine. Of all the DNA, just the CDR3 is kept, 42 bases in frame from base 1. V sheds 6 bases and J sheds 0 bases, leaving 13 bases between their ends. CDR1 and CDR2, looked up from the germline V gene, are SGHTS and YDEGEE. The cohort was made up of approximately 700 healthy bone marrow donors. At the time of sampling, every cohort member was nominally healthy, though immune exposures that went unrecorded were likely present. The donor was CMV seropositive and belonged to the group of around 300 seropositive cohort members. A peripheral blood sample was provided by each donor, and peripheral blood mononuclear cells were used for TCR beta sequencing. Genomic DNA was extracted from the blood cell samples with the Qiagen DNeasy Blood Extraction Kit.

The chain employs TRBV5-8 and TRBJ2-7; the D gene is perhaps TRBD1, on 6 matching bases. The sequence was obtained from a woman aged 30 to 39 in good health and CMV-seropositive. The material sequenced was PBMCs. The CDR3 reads CASIGYRVSYEQYF. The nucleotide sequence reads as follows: TGTGCCAGCATCGGGTACAGGGTCTCCTACGAGCAGTACTTC.